A few counts support the clone carrying this TCR beta chain. CDR3 length equals 16 residues. Trimming left V 0 bases short and J 2 bases short, with 15 bases between. Looked up from germline, CDR1 is SGHNT and CDR2 is YYREEE (reference sequence). Using a constant-region primer together with ProtoScript II reverse transcriptase, TCR beta cDNA was made from approximately 0.55 ug of total RNA. Sequencing libraries for TCR beta derived from three nested multiplex PCR rounds that used slightly modified ARM-PCR. It was with TRBV1-TRBV30 forward primers and a C-beta reverse primer that the first two PCR rounds were run, at around 10 cycles each. TCRdb fed the multiplex PCR reads into MiXCR, producing one record per CDR3 protein. Among around 330,000 distinct CDR3 sequences listed, more than 55% were seen once. The researchers obtained blood RNA from unsorted whole blood and also extracted germline DNA. This specimen belongs to a study of tumor-infiltrating lymphocytes in primary liver carcinoma. Overall study context: Patients underwent surgical resection for primary liver carcinoma. The study enrolled male and female patients aged 30 to 69 years.

Material for sequencing was peripheral blood. The V and J genes are TRBV5-4 and TRBJ2-7, with D unclear. This sequence originates from a man aged 40-49 years with primary liver carcinoma and hepatitis B virus infection. The CDR3 DNA reads TGTGCCAGCAGCTTGGCTTCAGACCTCTCTACCTACGAGCAGTACTTC. This sequence encodes CASSLASDLSTYEQYF.